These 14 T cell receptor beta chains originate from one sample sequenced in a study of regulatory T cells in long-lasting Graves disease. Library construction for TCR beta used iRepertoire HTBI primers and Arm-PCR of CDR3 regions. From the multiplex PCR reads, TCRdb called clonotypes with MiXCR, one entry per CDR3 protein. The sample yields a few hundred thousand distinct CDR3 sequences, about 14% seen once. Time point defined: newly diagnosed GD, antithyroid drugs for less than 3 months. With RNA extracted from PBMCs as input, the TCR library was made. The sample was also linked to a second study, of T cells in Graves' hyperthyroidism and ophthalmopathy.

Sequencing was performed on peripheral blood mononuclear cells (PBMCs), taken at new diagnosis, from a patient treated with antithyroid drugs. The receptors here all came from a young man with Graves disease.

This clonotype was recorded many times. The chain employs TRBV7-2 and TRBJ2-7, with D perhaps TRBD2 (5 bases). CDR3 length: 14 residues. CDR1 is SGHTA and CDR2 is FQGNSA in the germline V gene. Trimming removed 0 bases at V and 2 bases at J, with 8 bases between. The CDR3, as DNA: TGTGCCAGCAGCTTAGCGGTGCGGGCCTACGAGCAGTACTTC. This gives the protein CASSLAVRAYEQYF.

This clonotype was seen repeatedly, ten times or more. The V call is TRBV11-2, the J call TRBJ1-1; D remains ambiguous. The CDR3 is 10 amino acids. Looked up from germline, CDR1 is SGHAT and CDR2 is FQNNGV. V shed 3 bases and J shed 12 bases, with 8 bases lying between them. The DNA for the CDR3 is TGTGCCAGCAGCTTTGTGGAAACTTTCTTT. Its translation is CASSFVETFF.

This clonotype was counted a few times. The CDR3 DNA reads as TGTGCTAGTGGTTTGGTACAGGAACTAGCGGGCTTCTACGAGCAGTACTTC. Translating gives CASGLVQELAGFYEQYF. The V gene is TRBV12-5, the J gene TRBJ2-7; 9 bases fit TRBD2. After removal of 0 bases from V and 3 bases from J, the junction contained 9 bases not matched to a gene. From germline, CDR1 is LGHNT and CDR2 FRNRAP. The CDR3 covers 17 residues. Full variable domain (missing parts from reference TRBV12-5 and TRBJ2-7): DARVTQTPRHKVTEMGQEVTMRCQPILGHNTVFWYRQTMMQGLELLAYFRNRAPLDDSGMPKDRFSAEMPDATLATLKIQPSEPRDSAVYFCASGLVQELAGFYEQYFGPGTRLTVT.

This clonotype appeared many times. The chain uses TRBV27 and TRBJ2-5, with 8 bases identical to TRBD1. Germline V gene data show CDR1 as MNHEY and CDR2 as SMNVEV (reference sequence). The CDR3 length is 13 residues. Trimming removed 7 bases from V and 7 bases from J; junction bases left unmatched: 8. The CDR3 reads CASTPSGGSTQYF. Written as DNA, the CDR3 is TGTGCCAGCACGCCTTCAGGGGGCTCGACCCAGTACTTC.

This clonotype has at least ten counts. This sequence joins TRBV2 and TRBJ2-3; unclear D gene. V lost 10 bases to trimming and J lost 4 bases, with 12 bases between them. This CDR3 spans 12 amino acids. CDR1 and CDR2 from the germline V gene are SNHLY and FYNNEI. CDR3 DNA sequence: TGTGCCACCTACCTCTCGGCAGATACGCAGTATTTT. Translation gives CATYLSADTQYF.

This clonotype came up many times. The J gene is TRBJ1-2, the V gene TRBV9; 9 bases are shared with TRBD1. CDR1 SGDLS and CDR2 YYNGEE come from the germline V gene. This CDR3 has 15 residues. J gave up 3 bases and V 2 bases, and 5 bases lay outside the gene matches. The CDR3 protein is CASSVTGGNDYGYTF. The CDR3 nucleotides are TGTGCCAGCAGCGTTACAGGGGGCAATGACTATGGCTACACCTTC.

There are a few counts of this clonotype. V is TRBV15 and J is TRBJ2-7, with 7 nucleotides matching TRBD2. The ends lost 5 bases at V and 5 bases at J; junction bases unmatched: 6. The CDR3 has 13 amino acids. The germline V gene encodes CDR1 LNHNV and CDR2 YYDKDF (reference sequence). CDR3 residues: CATSGGRINEQYF. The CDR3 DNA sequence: TGTGCCACCAGCGGCGGGAGAATCAACGAGCAGTACTTC. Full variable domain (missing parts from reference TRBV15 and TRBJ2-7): DAMVIQNPRYQVTQFGKPVTLSCSQTLNHNVMYWYQQKSSQAPKLLFHYYDKDFNNEADTPDNFQSRRPNTSFCFLDIRSPGLGDTAMYLCATSGGRINEQYFGPGTRLTVT.

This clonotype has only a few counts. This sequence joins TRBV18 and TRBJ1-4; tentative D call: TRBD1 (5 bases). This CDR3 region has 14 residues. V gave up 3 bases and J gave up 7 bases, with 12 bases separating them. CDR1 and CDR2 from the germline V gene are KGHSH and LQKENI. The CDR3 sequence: CASSPPRDGEKLFF. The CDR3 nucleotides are TGTGCCAGCTCACCCCCCCGGGACGGTGAAAAACTGTTTTTT.

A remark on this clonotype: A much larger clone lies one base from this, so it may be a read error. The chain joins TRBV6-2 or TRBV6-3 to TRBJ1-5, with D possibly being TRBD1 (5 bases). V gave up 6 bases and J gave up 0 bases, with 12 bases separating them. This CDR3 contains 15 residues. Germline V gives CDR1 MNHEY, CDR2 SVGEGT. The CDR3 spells CASSPEGYSNQPQHF. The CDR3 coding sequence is TGTGCCAGCAGCCCCGAGGGGTATAGCAATCAGCCCCAGCATTTT.

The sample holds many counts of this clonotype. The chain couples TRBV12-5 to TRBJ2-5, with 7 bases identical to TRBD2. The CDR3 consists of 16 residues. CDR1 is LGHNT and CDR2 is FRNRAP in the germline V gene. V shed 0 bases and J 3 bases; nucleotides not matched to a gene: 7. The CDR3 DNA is TGTGCTAGTGGTTTGGTACGATCCGGGAGGAAAGAGACCCAGTACTTC. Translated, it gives CASGLVRSGRKETQYF.

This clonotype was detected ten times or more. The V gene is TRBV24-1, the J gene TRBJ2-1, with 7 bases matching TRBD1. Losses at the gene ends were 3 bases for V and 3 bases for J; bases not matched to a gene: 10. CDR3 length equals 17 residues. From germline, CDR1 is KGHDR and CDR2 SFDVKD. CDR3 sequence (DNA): TGTGCCACCAGTGATGCAAAAAGGGGGCGAAACTACAATGAGCAGTTCTTC. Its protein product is CATSDAKRGRNYNEQFF.

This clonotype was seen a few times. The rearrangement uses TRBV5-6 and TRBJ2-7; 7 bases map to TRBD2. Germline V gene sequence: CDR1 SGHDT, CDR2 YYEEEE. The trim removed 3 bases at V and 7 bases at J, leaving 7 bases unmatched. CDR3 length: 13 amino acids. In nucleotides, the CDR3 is TGTGCCAGCAGCTGGGGGGGGGGAGTTGAGCAGTACTTC. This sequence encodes CASSWGGGVEQYF.

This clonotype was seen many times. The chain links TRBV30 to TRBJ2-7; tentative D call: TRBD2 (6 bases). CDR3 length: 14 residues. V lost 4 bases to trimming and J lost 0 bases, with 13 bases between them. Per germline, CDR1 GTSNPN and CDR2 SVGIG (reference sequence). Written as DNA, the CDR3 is TGTGCCTGGACCGCCGGGAGTCTCTCCTACGAGCAGTACTTC. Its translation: CAWTAGSLSYEQYF.

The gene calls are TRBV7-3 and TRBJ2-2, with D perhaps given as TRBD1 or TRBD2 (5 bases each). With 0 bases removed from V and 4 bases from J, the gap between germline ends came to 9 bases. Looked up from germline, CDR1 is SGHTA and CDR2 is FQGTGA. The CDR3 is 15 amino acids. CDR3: CASSLTGDLTGELFF. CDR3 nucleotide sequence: TGTGCCAGCAGCTTAACGGGGGACCTCACCGGGGAGCTGTTTTTT.